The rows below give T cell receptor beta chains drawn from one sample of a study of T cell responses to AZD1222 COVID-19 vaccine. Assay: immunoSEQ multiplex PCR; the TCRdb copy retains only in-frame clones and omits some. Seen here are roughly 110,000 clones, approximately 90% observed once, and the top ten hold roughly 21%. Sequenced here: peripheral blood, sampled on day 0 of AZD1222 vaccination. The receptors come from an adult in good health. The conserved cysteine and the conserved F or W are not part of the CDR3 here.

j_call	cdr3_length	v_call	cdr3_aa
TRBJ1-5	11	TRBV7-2	ASSLWSDQPQH
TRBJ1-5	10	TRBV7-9	ASSLGWQPQH
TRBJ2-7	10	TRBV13	ASSLSSYEQY
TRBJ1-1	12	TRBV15	ATSRGQLNTEAF
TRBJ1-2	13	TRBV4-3	ASSQARTGNYGYT
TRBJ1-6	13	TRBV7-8	ASSFGGLSGSPLH
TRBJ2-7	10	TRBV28	ASSLGGGTQY
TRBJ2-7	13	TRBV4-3	ASSQDRGGASEQY
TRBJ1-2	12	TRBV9	ASSATGTPHGYT
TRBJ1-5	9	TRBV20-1	SARGGQAQH
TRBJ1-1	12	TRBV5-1	ASSPSSANTEAF
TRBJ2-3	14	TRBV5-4	ASSLGRDYSTDTQY
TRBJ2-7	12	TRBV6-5	ASSYSTAGYEQY
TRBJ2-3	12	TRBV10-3	AIRGHSPTDTQY
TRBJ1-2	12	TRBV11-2	ASSLDFGGYGYT
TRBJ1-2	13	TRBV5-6	ASSALAQVPYGYT
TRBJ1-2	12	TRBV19	ASSIGQASYGYT
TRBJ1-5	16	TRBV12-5	ASGPYILGAGGNQPQH
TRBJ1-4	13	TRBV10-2	ASSPSGTGVEKLF
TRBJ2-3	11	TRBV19	ASSIQGTDTQY
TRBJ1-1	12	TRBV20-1	SASGQGMNTEAF
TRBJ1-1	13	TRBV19	ASSIGLAKNTEAF
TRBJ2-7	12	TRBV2	ASRMAGNSYEQY
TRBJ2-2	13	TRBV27	ASKGGGANTGELF
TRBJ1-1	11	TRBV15	ATADGLNTEAF
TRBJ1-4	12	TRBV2	ASSPGMGGEKLF
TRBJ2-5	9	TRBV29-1	SMTEQETQY
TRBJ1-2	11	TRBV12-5	ASGLWLMGGYT
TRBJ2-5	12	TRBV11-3	ASSTGRSGETQY
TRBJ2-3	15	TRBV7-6	ASSLVTSGGLGDTQY
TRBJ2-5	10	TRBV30	AWKGTEETQY
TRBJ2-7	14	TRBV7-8	ASSLLSWSGGGEQY
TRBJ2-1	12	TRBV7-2	ASSLSGPPNPQF
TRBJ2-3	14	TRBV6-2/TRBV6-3	ASSTSLGSSTDTQY
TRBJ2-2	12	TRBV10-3	ATFDLGLVGELF
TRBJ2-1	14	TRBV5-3	ARSALLAGVDNEQF
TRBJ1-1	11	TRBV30	AAARDRNTEAF
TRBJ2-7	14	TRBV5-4	ASSLFAGASSYEQY
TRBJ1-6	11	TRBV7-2	ASSFYRDSPLH
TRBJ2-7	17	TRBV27	ASSLYRGTGAINTYEQY
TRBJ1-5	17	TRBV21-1	ASSKATDRGRGSNQPQH